This entry concerns a single TCR beta chain. Clones were read by immunoSEQ multiplex PCR, and TCRdb kept only the in-frame ones, dropping some. The data hold under 80,000 clones, with 86% observed a single time. This sample stems from a study of OX40 agonist ivuxolimab in advanced cancers. Germline assignment: CDR1 SGHTA and CDR2 FQGNSA. The CDR3 length is 14 residues. Trimming left V 1 base short and J 4 bases short, with 10 bases between. Specimen: CD4+ or CD8+ T cells sorted from blood, collected in a trial of the OX40 agonist ivuxolimab. The sequence derives from an adult with an advanced solid tumor such as melanoma, head and neck, liver or kidney cancer. The genes are TRBV7-2 and TRBJ1-1; D is ambiguous. In DNA, the CDR3 is TGTGCCAGCAGCTTAGATGTCCGGGGCACTGAAGCTTTCTTT. Its protein product is CASSLDVRGTEAFF. Supplemented by reference TRBV7-2 and TRBJ1-1, the full variable domain reads GAGVSQSPSNKVTEKGKDVELRCDPISGHTALYWYRQSLGQGLEFLIYFQGNSAPDKSGLPSDRFSAERTGGSVSTLTIQRTQQEDSAVYLCASSLDVRGTEAFFGQGTRLTVV.